The 15 T cell receptor beta chains presented below share a single source sample, sequenced in a study of shared clonotypes between healthy human individuals. TCRdb keeps only in-frame clones here, not all; method: immunoSEQ multiplex PCR. The table lists 2 million to 3 million clones, approximately 90% of them singletons. The sample was naive CD4+ T cells sorted from blood. Subset defined: CD45RA+ positively selected. The receptors derive from a man younger than 35 in good health.

The CDR3 is CASSDSRGGSTGELFF. CDR3 nucleotide sequence: TGTGCCAGCAGTGACTCAAGGGGCGGTAGCACCGGGGAGCTGTTTTTT. The rearrangement joins TRBV6-4 to TRBJ2-2, with a tentative D call TRBD1 (5 bases). CDR1 and CDR2 (germline): MRHNA, SNTAGT. Trimming cost V 0 bases and J 4 bases, with 12 bases left between them. The CDR3 is 16 residues long.

The chain uses TRBV7-2 and TRBJ1-4; D call uncertain. Germline values: CDR1 SGHTA, CDR2 FQGNSA. Trimming removed 2 bases from V and 3 bases from J, with 7 bases in between. This CDR3 is built from 14 residues. The CDR3 sequence: CASSLTSSNEKLFF. The DNA of the CDR3 is TGTGCCAGCAGCTTAACAAGCTCTAATGAAAAACTGTTTTTT.

This chain uses TRBV7-2 with TRBJ2-1, with 7 bases identical to TRBD2. With 4 bases clipped from V and 2 bases from J, the junction kept 5 bases outside the gene matches. Germline V gene sequence: CDR1 SGHTA, CDR2 FQGNSA. The CDR3 is 15 residues long. CDR3 amino acids: CASSSDGLAYNEQFF. In DNA, the CDR3 is TGTGCCAGCAGCTCCGACGGACTAGCCTACAATGAGCAGTTCTTC. The whole variable domain, remainder taken from reference TRBV7-2 and TRBJ2-1, is GAGVSQSPSNKVTEKGKDVELRCDPISGHTALYWYRQSLGQGLEFLIYFQGNSAPDKSGLPSDRFSAERTGGSVSTLTIQRTQQEDSAVYLCASSSDGLAYNEQFFGPGTRLTVL.

This clone was counted a single time. The genes are TRBV5-1 and TRBJ2-3; D may match TRBD1 or TRBD2 (5 bases each). Germline V gene lookup returns CDR1 SGHRS and CDR2 YFSETQ. Trimming left V 4 bases short and J 4 bases short, with 19 bases between. This CDR3 contains 16 residues. The CDR3 sequence is CASSPETGLEADTQYF. CDR3 sequence (DNA): TGCGCCAGCAGCCCGGAGACGGGGCTGGAAGCAGATACGCAGTATTTT.

The chain joins TRBV6-6 to TRBJ2-5, with 8 positions matching TRBD1. J gave up 4 bases and V 4 bases, and 2 bases lay outside the gene matches. The germline V gene encodes CDR1 MNHNY and CDR2 SVGAGI (reference sequence). The CDR3 has 13 residues. CDR3 DNA: TGTGCCAGCAGTTTACAGGGGGGAGAGACCCAGTACTTC. Protein: CASSLQGGETQYF.

This clone was found once. The chain joins TRBV7-2 to TRBJ2-3; a possible D gene is TRBD2 (5 bases). The V end was cut by 0 bases, the J end by 2 bases, with 12 bases between. The CDR3 runs to 16 residues. Germline-derived CDR1 and CDR2 are SGHTA and FQGNSA. The DNA of the CDR3 is TGTGCCAGCAGCTTAGCTGGGGTGGAGGTCACAGATACGCAGTATTTT. Protein sequence: CASSLAGVEVTDTQYF.

This clone was seen a handful of times. The same CDR3 is also encoded by other DNA sequences in this sample. The chain carries TRBV9 and TRBJ2-3; no clear D. V was trimmed by 3 bases and J by 3 bases, leaving 5 bases between them. CDR1 is SGDLS and CDR2 is YYNGEE in the germline V gene. The CDR3 runs to 12 residues. The CDR3 region has the DNA TGTGCCAGCAGCGCCAATACAGATACGCAGTATTTT. It specifies CASSANTDTQYF. Full variable domain (rest looked up from reference TRBV9 and TRBJ2-3): DSGVTQTPKHLITATGQRVTLRCSPRSGDLSVYWYQQSLDQGLQFLIQYYNGEERAKGNILERFSAQQFPDLHSELNLSSLELGDSALYFCASSANTDTQYFGPGTRLTVL.

About this clone: This specimen includes other DNA sequences encoding the same CDR3. V is TRBV19 and J is TRBJ2-1, with 9 bases lining up with TRBD2. Germline values: CDR1 LNHDA, CDR2 SQIVND (reference sequence). CDR3 size: 16 residues. The ends lost 3 bases at V and 0 bases at J; junction bases unmatched: 3. DNA for the CDR3: TGTGCCAGTAGTATTGGTAGCGGGAGCTCCTACAATGAGCAGTTCTTC. The encoded protein is CASSIGSGSSYNEQFF. The variable domain in full, completed from reference TRBV19 and TRBJ2-1, reads DGGITQSPKYLFRKEGQNVTLSCEQNLNHDAMYWYRQDPGQGLRLIYYSQIVNDFQKGDIAEGYSVSREKKESFPLTVTSAQKNPTAFYLCASSIGSGSSYNEQFFGPGTRLTVL.

The chain carries TRBV6-5 and TRBJ2-3; unclear D gene. CDR1 MNHEY and CDR2 SVGAGI come from the germline V gene. V dropped 8 bases and J dropped 2 bases, with 14 bases sitting between them. The CDR3 has 14 residues. The CDR3 protein is CASRRGSLTDTQYF. Here the CDR3 DNA reads TGTGCCAGCCGGCGAGGCTCTCTCACAGATACGCAGTATTTT.

This chain joins TRBV4-1 and TRBJ2-3, with 9 bases identical to TRBD2. The CDR3 has 15 amino acids. J gave up 3 bases and V 4 bases, and 5 bases lay outside the gene matches. The V gene's germline CDR1 is MGHRA and CDR2 YSYEKL. The CDR3 coding sequence is TGCGCCAGCAGCCTGGGACTAGCTGGAACAGATACGCAGTATTTT. Translated, it gives CASSLGLAGTDTQYF.

The genes are TRBV29-1 and TRBJ2-7; either TRBD1 or TRBD2 may supply D (6 bases each). Trimming took off 1 base at V and 2 bases at J, with 18 bases between the two ends. Looked up from germline, CDR1 is SQVTM and CDR2 is ANQGSEA. The CDR3 contains 16 residues. For the CDR3, the DNA is TGCAGCGTTGAAGTTTTTCGCGGGACACCCCCCTACGAGCAGTACTTC. Its translation: CSVEVFRGTPPYEQYF.

The rearrangement links TRBV30 to TRBJ1-6; no firm D call. Germline CDR1 is GTSNPN and CDR2 is SVGIG (reference sequence). The CDR3 has 14 residues. Trimming shortened V by 1 base and J by 6 bases, and 10 bases separated the two germline ends. The CDR3, as DNA: TGTGCCTGGAGTGAAGGAGGACCTAATTCACCCCTCCACTTT. This codes for CAWSEGGPNSPLHF.

DNA for the CDR3: TGCGCCAGCAGCCATCTACAAGCTAACTATGGCTACACCTTC. Its protein is CASSHLQANYGYTF. The chain joins TRBV4-1 to TRBJ1-2; D uncertain. Trimming took off 3 bases at V and 0 bases at J, with 8 bases between the two ends. The germline gives CDR1 MGHRA, CDR2 YSYEKL. This CDR3 is built from 14 residues.

This chain links TRBV11-3 with TRBJ2-5; D tentatively reads TRBD1 or TRBD2 (5 bases each). CDR3 length: 14 amino acids. Germline V CDR1 and CDR2: SGHNT, YENEEA. Trimming pared 4 bases from V and 7 bases from J, leaving 16 bases between. The CDR3 reads CASSSRPGTGTQYF. The CDR3 nucleotides read TGTGCCAGCAGCTCCAGACCGGGAACAGGGACCCAGTACTTC.

The gene calls are TRBV19 and TRBJ2-1; D is tentatively TRBD1 or TRBD2 (5 bases each). Germline V gene data show CDR1 as LNHDA and CDR2 as SQIVND (reference sequence). V dropped 1 base and J dropped 0 bases, with 13 bases sitting between them. This CDR3 comprises 17 residues. In nucleotides, the CDR3 is TGTGCCAGTAGTATAGGTCAGGGAGACCTCTCCTACAATGAGCAGTTCTTC. Translation: CASSIGQGDLSYNEQFF. The variable domain in full, with the rest retrieved from reference TRBV19 and TRBJ2-1, is DGGITQSPKYLFRKEGQNVTLSCEQNLNHDAMYWYRQDPGQGLRLIYYSQIVNDFQKGDIAEGYSVSREKKESFPLTVTSAQKNPTAFYLCASSIGQGDLSYNEQFFGPGTRLTVL.